The TCR beta chain under discussion was sequenced for a study of Graves' ophthalmopathy and Graves' hyperthyroidism. This clonotype was picked up many times. The antigen is unknown. Findings and caveats of the study: Blood also carried most expanded thyroid clonotypes exceeding 0.001 frequency.

The V segment lost 6 bases and the J segment 5 bases; nucleotides outside the gene matches: 10. The CDR3 extends over 16 amino acids. Germline V gene lookup returns CDR1 SNHLY and CDR2 FYNNEI. Amplification of the TCR beta CDR3 regions used RNA transcripts (as template). Second-round multiplex PCR came after a first-round RT-PCR that employed HTBI primers. One entry per CDR3 protein results from TCRdb running MiXCR on the multiplex PCR reads. Here the sample spans hundreds of thousands of distinct CDR3 sequences, about 38% being singletons. Exclusion criteria comprised other autoimmune diseases, uncontrolled infections, pregnancy or lactation in patients.

The rearrangement uses TRBV2 and TRBJ1-1; TRBD1 aligns across 12 bases. The receptor was isolated from an adult man with Graves' ophthalmopathy. Sequencing was performed on peripheral blood. The CDR3 reads CASSPPGQGAYTEAFF. In DNA form, the CDR3 reads TGTGCCAGCAGCCCCCCGGGACAGGGGGCCTATACTGAAGCTTTCTTT.